The TCR beta chain under discussion was sequenced for a study of preoperative IRX-2 immunotherapy in early breast cancer. Data came from immunoSEQ multiplex PCR; TCRdb stores just in-frame clones and leaves some out. The sample lists tens of thousands of clones, 85% to 95% occurring once. Regarding treatment: preoperative locoregional IRX-2 cytokine immunotherapy. Samples came from a phase Ib trial of preoperative locoregional IRX-2 cytokine immunotherapy. Germline V CDR1 and CDR2: MGHRA, YSYEKL. This CDR3 comprises 15 residues. The ends were cut back, 7 bases at V and 4 bases at J, with 19 bases in the middle. Only one count was recorded for this clone.

J is TRBJ1-2 and V is TRBV4-1; D remains unclear. This receptor was taken from a human donor with breast cancer. The input for sequencing was tumor tissue, taken after IRX-2 immunotherapy. The CDR3 coding sequence is TGCGCCAGCACCGAGAACGAGGGAAAAGGCTATGGCTACACCTTC. This codes for CASTENEGKGYGYTF.